Following are 30 T cell receptor beta chains from one sample sequenced in a study of T-cell memory formation after mild COVID-19 (dated by TCRdb to the early 2020s). Library generation was performed with 5' RACE. TCRdb shows the sequencer as Illumina NovaSeq 6000. TCRdb reanalyzed the raw reads on its own, using fastp at Q25 for trimming and MiXCR for clone calling, and kept in-frame beta chains. Under each unique CDR3 protein, matching rows form one entry showing the most common genes and DNA. For this sample the table gives approximately 250,000 distinct CDR3 sequences, of which 15% were detected only once. The ten largest clonotypes hold about 2% of the sample. Sequencing was done on a sample of PBMCs or a T cell subset sorted from them (not recorded which). These receptors were collected from an adult woman who had mild COVID-19 (a few samples of this study predate the infection). The sample titles of this study are shuffled in the database, so cell type and time point are left out; the donor was told from shared clones.

The V gene is TRBV11-1, the J gene TRBJ2-5; D is unclear. Trimming shortened V by 1 base and J by 0 bases, and 6 bases separated the two germline ends. Germline values: CDR1 SGHAT, CDR2 FQDESV (reference sequence). This CDR3 region has 14 residues. The CDR3 is CASSLEPDQETQYF. The CDR3 bases are TGTGCCAGCAGCTTAGAACCCGACCAAGAGACCCAGTACTTC. Full variable domain (missing parts from reference TRBV11-1 and TRBJ2-5): EAEVAQSPRYKITEKSQAVAFWCDPISGHATLYWYRQILGQGPELLVQFQDESVVDDSQLPKDRFSAERLKGVDSTLKIQPAELGDSAMYLCASSLEPDQETQYFGPGTRLLVL.

This clonotype turned up a few times. This chain joins TRBV21-1 and TRBJ2-6; TRBD1, the table's D call, was not compared with the DNA. TRBV21-1 is an annotated pseudogene. The CDR3 is 20 amino acids. CDR3 protein: CASSNGRDSCFLPGANVLTF. The CDR3 nucleotides are TGTGCCAGCAGCAACGGCCGGGACAGCTGCTTCCTCCCTGGGGCCAACGTCCTGACTTTC.

This rearrangement joins TRBV4-1 to TRBJ2-3; 8 bases map to TRBD2. Germline V gene data show CDR1 as MGHRA and CDR2 as YSYEKL. The CDR3 is 18 amino acids. The V and J ends lost 1 base and 2 bases, in that order; junction bases with no gene match: 11. CDR3 sequence: CASSQVMRERGLTDTQYF. CDR3 sequence (DNA): TGCGCCAGCAGCCAAGTCATGAGAGAGCGGGGGCTCACAGATACGCAGTATTTT.

As DNA, the CDR3 is TGTGCCAGCAGTTTTCTGGCTTACAGGGATGGAGGGATGAACACTGAAGCTTTCTTT. It yields the protein CASSFLAYRDGGMNTEAFF. The genes are TRBV12-3 or TRBV12-4 and TRBJ1-1, with D tentatively TRBD1 (6 bases). This CDR3 has 19 residues. V was clipped by 3 bases and J by 0 bases, with 23 bases between them.

The gene calls are TRBV3-1 and TRBJ1-1, with D possibly TRBD1 on 6 matching bases. This CDR3 has 17 amino acids. Trimming took 4 bases from V and 0 from J, leaving 18 bases between them. CDR1 and CDR2 from the germline V gene are LGHDT and YNNKEL (reference sequence). CDR3 sequence (DNA): TGTGCCAGCAGCCTTACAGGGCGTTCATCTATGAACACTGAAGCTTTCTTT. Protein product: CASSLTGRSSMNTEAFF.

This clonotype was seen a handful of times. V gene TRBV4-2 combines with J gene TRBJ1-1, with TRBD1 identical over 7 bases. The CDR3 contains 19 residues. The V segment lost 4 bases and the J segment 4 bases; nucleotides outside the gene matches: 21. Germline V gene sequence: CDR1 LGHNA, CDR2 YNFKEQ. The CDR3 nucleotides read TGTGCCAGCAGCCCCTTAACGATCCATACTCGACAGGGCGGCACTGAAGCTTTCTTT. It specifies CASSPLTIHTRQGGTEAFF.

The J gene is TRBJ1-5, the V gene TRBV7-2, with 9 nucleotides matching TRBD1. This CDR3 has 15 residues. V was pared by 5 bases and J by 4 bases, with 6 bases of the junction left unmatched. Germline CDR1 is SGHTA and CDR2 is FQGNSA. The CDR3 region is CASSPVGTGNQPQHF. DNA of the CDR3: TGTGCCAGCAGCCCCGTCGGGACAGGGAATCAGCCCCAGCATTTT.

This clonotype was seen more than once but under ten times. The chain combines TRBV20-1 with TRBJ2-5; 7 nucleotides line up with TRBD2. Looked up from germline, CDR1 is DFQATT and CDR2 is SNEGSKA (reference sequence). CDR3 size: 13 residues. V shed 3 bases, J shed 5 bases, and the junction held 6 bases outside the gene matches. The CDR3 here is CSARAGTMETQYF. The CDR3 nucleotides read TGCAGTGCTAGGGCCGGGACTATGGAGACCCAGTACTTC.

This clonotype showed up just a few times. The chain has TRBV24-1 and TRBJ2-1; D possibly corresponds to TRBD2 (5 bases). Germline loops: CDR1 KGHDR, CDR2 SFDVKD. This CDR3 is built from 13 residues. V was trimmed by 0 bases and J by 9 bases, leaving 8 bases between them. CDR3 in amino acids: CATSDLGRGEQFF. CDR3 nucleotides: TGTGCCACCAGTGATTTGGGTCGGGGTGAGCAGTTCTTC.

The J gene is TRBJ2-1, the V gene TRBV7-3; weak D call: TRBD2 (5 bases). Trimming removed 2 bases from V and 6 bases from J, with 11 bases in between. Germline V gene data show CDR1 as SGHTA and CDR2 as FQGTGA. The CDR3 spans 14 residues. Written as DNA, the CDR3 is TGTGCCAGCAGCTTAGAGGGAGCAAGCAATGAGCAGTTCTTC. It specifies CASSLEGASNEQFF.

This rearrangement joins TRBV20-1 to TRBJ1-1; maybe TRBD1 (5 bases). The germline V gene has CDR1 DFQATT and CDR2 SNEGSKA (reference sequence). Trimming shortened V by 6 bases and J by 0 bases, and 17 bases separated the two germline ends. This CDR3 is built from 15 residues. CDR3 DNA sequence: TGCAGTGCCCCCGGTCAGGGTTCCATGAACACTGAAGCTTTCTTT. Its protein product is CSAPGQGSMNTEAFF.

V and J are TRBV10-3 and TRBJ2-7, with a weak D call TRBD1 (5 bases). This CDR3 comprises 15 residues. From germline, CDR1 is ENHRY and CDR2 SYGVKD. Trimming took off 4 bases at V and 3 bases at J, with 16 bases between the two ends. The CDR3 DNA sequence: TGTGCCATCAGTGGGGGCTTCGGGCAAAACTACGAGCAGTACTTC. This encodes CAISGGFGQNYEQYF.

This clonotype turned up a few times. This chain uses TRBV12-3 or TRBV12-4 with TRBJ2-2, with TRBD1 as a possible D gene (5 bases). V lost 5 bases, J lost 6 bases, and 16 bases lay in between. This CDR3 region has 15 residues. The CDR3 nucleotides are TGTGCCAGCAGTCCGCCACCTAGGGGATCCGGGGAGCTGTTTTTT. As protein: CASSPPPRGSGELFF.

This chain uses TRBV18 with TRBJ1-4; D remains ambiguous. Germline V gene data show CDR1 as KGHSH and CDR2 as LQKENI. The V and J ends lost 3 bases and 8 bases respectively, with 10 bases between them. The CDR3 runs to 13 residues. Here the CDR3 reads CASSPLESEKLFF. The CDR3 bases are TGTGCCAGCTCACCTCTAGAATCCGAAAAACTGTTTTTT. Drawing the rest from reference TRBV18 and TRBJ1-4, the complete variable domain is NAGVMQNPRHLVRRRGQEARLRCSPMKGHSHVYWYRQLPEEGLKFMVYLQKENIIDESGMPKERFSAEFPKEGPSILRIQQVVRGDSAAYFCASSPLESEKLFFGSGTQLSVL.

CDR3 DNA sequence: TGTGCCAGCAGTTCGTCAGGTCGGGCTAGCTTTTTTGACATTCAGTACTTC. Protein sequence: CASSSSGRASFFDIQYF. The rearrangement uses TRBV12-3 or TRBV12-4 and TRBJ2-4, with D possibly matching TRBD2 (5 bases). V lost 4 bases to trimming and J lost 8 bases, with 24 bases between them. CDR3 length: 17 amino acids.

The rearrangement uses TRBV24-1 and TRBJ2-7; D may be TRBD1 or TRBD2 (5 bases each). The CDR3 spans 15 residues. The germline V gene encodes CDR1 KGHDR and CDR2 SFDVKD. The germline V and J ends were trimmed by 3 bases and 2 bases, with 13 bases remaining between them. The CDR3 bases are TGTGCCACCAGTGATGGTCGGGACGTAACCTACGAGCAGTACTTC. Amino acid sequence: CATSDGRDVTYEQYF.

The table lists this clonotype with a few counts. The chain couples TRBV13 to TRBJ2-5; 7 nucleotides line up with TRBD1. This CDR3 has 13 amino acids. V was pared by 5 bases and J by 5 bases, with 5 bases of the junction left unmatched. Looked up from germline, CDR1 is PRHDT and CDR2 is FYEKMQ (reference sequence). CDR3 nucleotide sequence: TGTGCCAGCAGCCAGGGGGAGCGGGAGACCCAGTACTTC. Amino acids: CASSQGERETQYF. The whole variable domain, filled in from reference TRBV13 and TRBJ2-5, reads AAGVIQSPRHLIKEKRETATLKCYPIPRHDTVYWYQQGPGQDPQFLISFYEKMQSDKGSIPDRFSAQQFSDYHSELNMSSLELGDSALYFCASSQGERETQYFGPGTRLLVL.

This clonotype was counted at least ten times. The junction differs from germline at one of its ends, possibly a read error. This chain links TRBV12-3 or TRBV12-4 with TRBJ1-2; possible D gene TRBD1, 6 bases. The CDR3 sequence is 13 residues long. The CDR3, as DNA: TGTGCCAGCAGCTTAGGGGGGAACTATGGCTACACCTTC. It codes for CASSLGGNYGYTF.

This clonotype was seen at least ten times. J is TRBJ2-1 and V is TRBV7-3; D tentatively reads TRBD1 or TRBD2 (6 bases each). The V gene lost 3 bases and the J gene lost 3 bases, with 9 bases spanning the gap. Germline assignment: CDR1 SGHTA and CDR2 FQGTGA. The CDR3 consists of 14 residues. The CDR3 region has the DNA TGTGCCAGCAGCTTCGGGGGCGACTACAATGAGCAGTTCTTC. Its protein is CASSFGGDYNEQFF.

The V and J genes are TRBV19 and TRBJ1-1; D is ambiguous. CDR1 and CDR2 (germline): LNHDA, SQIVND (reference sequence). This CDR3 has 15 residues. Trimming left V 3 bases short and J 0 bases short, with 11 bases between. The CDR3 region has the DNA TGTGCCAGTAGTATTGGAAACCGATTGAACACTGAAGCTTTCTTT. It codes for CASSIGNRLNTEAFF.

This clonotype occurred a few times. CDR3 in amino acids: CASSVDLSGNTIYF. The CDR3 coding sequence is TGTGCCAGCAGCGTAGACCTCTCTGGAAACACCATATATTTT. V gene TRBV9 combines with J gene TRBJ1-3, with unresolved D. Trimming took off 0 bases at V and 0 bases at J, with 4 bases between the two ends. The CDR3 totals 14 residues. CDR1 SGDLS and CDR2 YYNGEE come from the germline V gene.

This clonotype was detected only a few times. The rearrangement links TRBV28 to TRBJ2-3, with TRBD2 matching 14 bases. The CDR3 contains 16 residues. Germline V CDR1 and CDR2: MDHEN, SYDVKM. With V trimmed by 3 bases and J by 7 bases, 6 bases remained unmatched. CDR3 bases: TGTGCCAGCAGTTTCTCCGGGACTAGCGGGAGCTATACGCAGTATTTT. Residues: CASSFSGTSGSYTQYF. Drawing the rest from reference TRBV28 and TRBJ2-3, the complete variable domain is DVKVTQSSRYLVKRTGEKVFLECVQDMDHENMFWYRQDPGLGLRLIYFSYDVKMKEKGDIPEGYSVSREKKERFSLILESASTNQTSMYLCASSFSGTSGSYTQYFGPGTRLTVL.

In this sample, this clonotype turned up a few times. The V call is TRBV5-4, the J call TRBJ1-1, with 7 bases lining up with TRBD1. This CDR3 comprises 16 residues. V was clipped by 4 bases and J by 5 bases; unmatched bases: 14. CDR1 and CDR2 from the germline V gene are SGHNT and YYREEE (reference sequence). The CDR3 DNA reads as TGTGCCAGCAGCCCCGACCCGGACAGGTTTAAAACTGAAGCTTTCTTT. It is translated as CASSPDPDRFKTEAFF.

On this clonotype: The junction and the germline gene differ at one end; a read error may be behind it. This chain connects TRBV20-1 to TRBJ1-5; possible D gene TRBD1, 6 bases. Germline values: CDR1 DFQATT, CDR2 SNEGSKA (reference sequence). This CDR3 comprises 18 residues. CDR3: CSARVPGAGWTSDQPQHF. The CDR3 region has the DNA TGCAGTGCCAGAGTCCCGGGGGCAGGGTGGACCAGCGATCAGCCCCAGCATTTT.

This clonotype has a count of ten or more. This chain uses TRBV9 with TRBJ2-5; 8 nucleotides match TRBD1. The length of the CDR3 is 14 residues. The germline V gene encodes CDR1 SGDLS and CDR2 YYNGEE. Trimming at V came to 4 bases and at J to 4 bases, leaving 6 bases not matched to a gene. The CDR3 region is CASSKTGAGETQYF. CDR3 nucleotide sequence: TGTGCCAGCAGCAAGACAGGGGCGGGAGAGACCCAGTACTTC.

This rearrangement joins TRBV7-3 to TRBJ2-6, with D possibly being TRBD1 (6 bases). CDR3 length: 16 residues. V was cut by 6 bases and J by 0 bases, with 12 bases left in between. Germline CDR1 reads SGHTA; CDR2 reads FQGTGA. The CDR3 DNA sequence: TGTGCCAGCAGTTCCGACAGGAACTCTGGGGCCAACGTCCTGACTTTC. This sequence encodes CASSSDRNSGANVLTF.

The J gene is TRBJ2-1, the V gene TRBV7-3, with a weak D call TRBD1 (5 bases). The germline V and J ends were trimmed by 4 bases and 2 bases, with 12 bases remaining between them. The CDR3 length is 15 residues. Germline V CDR1 and CDR2: SGHTA, FQGTGA. CDR3 coding DNA: TGTGCCAGCAGCTCTGACAGTGGGCCCTACAATGAGCAGTTCTTC. Its translation is CASSSDSGPYNEQFF.

V and J are TRBV6-1 and TRBJ2-1, with 10 bases matching TRBD1. The CDR3 runs to 14 residues. Per germline, CDR1 MNHNS and CDR2 SASEGT. Germline trimming cut 6 bases from V and 6 bases from J; bases unmatched to any gene: 5. CDR3 coding DNA: TGTGCCAGCAGACCGGGACAGGGGATCAATGAGCAGTTCTTC. Translating it yields CASRPGQGINEQFF.

The genes are TRBV6-2 or TRBV6-3 and TRBJ2-5, with D hard to call. V shed 5 bases and J shed 1 base, with 5 bases lying between them. The CDR3 is 12 amino acids. Germline-derived CDR1 and CDR2 are MNHEY and SVGEGT. The CDR3 region is CASSNSQETQYF. The CDR3 bases are TGTGCCAGCAGTAATAGCCAAGAGACCCAGTACTTC.

In this sample, this clonotype turned up a few times. The chain is built from TRBV12-3 or TRBV12-4 and TRBJ2-2; D is undetermined. This CDR3 has 14 residues. V was clipped by 4 bases and J by 0 bases, with 6 bases between them. CDR3 region: CASSSVANTGELFF. CDR3 nucleotides: TGTGCCAGCAGTTCGGTCGCGAACACCGGGGAGCTGTTTTTT.